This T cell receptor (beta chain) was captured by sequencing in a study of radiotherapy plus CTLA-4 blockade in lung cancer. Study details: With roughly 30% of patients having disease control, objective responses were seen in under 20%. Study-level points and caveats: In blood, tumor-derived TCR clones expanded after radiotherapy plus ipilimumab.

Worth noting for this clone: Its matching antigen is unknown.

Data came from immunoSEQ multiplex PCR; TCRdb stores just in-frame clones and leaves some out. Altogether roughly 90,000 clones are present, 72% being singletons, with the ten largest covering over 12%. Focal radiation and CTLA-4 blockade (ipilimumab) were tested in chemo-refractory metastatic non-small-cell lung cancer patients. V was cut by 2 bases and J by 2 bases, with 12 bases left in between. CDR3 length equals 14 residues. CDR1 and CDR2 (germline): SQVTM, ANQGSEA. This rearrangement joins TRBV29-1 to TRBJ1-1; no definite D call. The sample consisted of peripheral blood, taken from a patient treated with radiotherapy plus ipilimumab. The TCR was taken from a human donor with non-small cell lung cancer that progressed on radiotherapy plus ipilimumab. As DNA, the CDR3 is TGCAGCGTTGAACCCTCGGGAGACAACACTGAAGCTTTCTTT. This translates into CSVEPSGDNTEAFF.